This TCR beta chain was recorded in a study of blood T cell repertoires in COVID-19. This CDR3 has 14 amino acids. Looked up from germline, CDR1 is SEHNR and CDR2 is FQNEAQ (reference sequence). V shed 5 bases, J shed 6 bases, and the junction held 5 bases outside the gene matches. The method was immunoSEQ multiplex PCR; TCRdb's version includes in-frame clones alone and lacks a portion of them. The sample shows about 90,000 clones, about four fifths of them seen only once. This sequence originates from a man between 60 and 70 years old with acute or convalescent COVID-19. The chain is built from TRBV7-9 and TRBJ1-5, with TRBD1 identical over 9 bases. The sample comprised peripheral blood. CDR3 sequence reads: CASSPGQGSQPQHF. For the CDR3, the DNA is TGTGCCAGCAGCCCGGGACAGGGCTCTCAGCCCCAGCATTTT.